Only one count was recorded for the clone carrying this TCR beta chain. The antigen is undetermined. This sample stems from a study of STAT5B mutations in CD4+ large granular lymphocyte leukemia. Trimming removed 7 bases from V and 1 base from J; junction bases left unmatched: 8. This CDR3 is built from 14 residues. CDR1 and CDR2 (germline): SQVTM, ANQGSEA. Study outcomes and limitations: Main leukemic clonotypes were patient-specific, but more than 20% appeared at low frequency elsewhere. Top patient clones used TRBV06 genes more often: 8/27 versus 2/35 in controls.

Sequencing was at survey level. Assay: immunoSEQ multiplex PCR; the TCRdb copy retains only in-frame clones and omits some. This repertoire shows tens of thousands of clones, about 65% found once; its top ten account for roughly 2%. The chain links TRBV29-1 to TRBJ2-3, with TRBD1 matching over 7 bases. The sample taken for sequencing was CD4+ T cells from blood buffy coats. This TCR was recovered from a human donor in good health. CDR3 bases: TGCAGCGGTACAGGGGTTGGAGGCACAGATACGCAGTATTTT. This codes for CSGTGVGGTDTQYF.